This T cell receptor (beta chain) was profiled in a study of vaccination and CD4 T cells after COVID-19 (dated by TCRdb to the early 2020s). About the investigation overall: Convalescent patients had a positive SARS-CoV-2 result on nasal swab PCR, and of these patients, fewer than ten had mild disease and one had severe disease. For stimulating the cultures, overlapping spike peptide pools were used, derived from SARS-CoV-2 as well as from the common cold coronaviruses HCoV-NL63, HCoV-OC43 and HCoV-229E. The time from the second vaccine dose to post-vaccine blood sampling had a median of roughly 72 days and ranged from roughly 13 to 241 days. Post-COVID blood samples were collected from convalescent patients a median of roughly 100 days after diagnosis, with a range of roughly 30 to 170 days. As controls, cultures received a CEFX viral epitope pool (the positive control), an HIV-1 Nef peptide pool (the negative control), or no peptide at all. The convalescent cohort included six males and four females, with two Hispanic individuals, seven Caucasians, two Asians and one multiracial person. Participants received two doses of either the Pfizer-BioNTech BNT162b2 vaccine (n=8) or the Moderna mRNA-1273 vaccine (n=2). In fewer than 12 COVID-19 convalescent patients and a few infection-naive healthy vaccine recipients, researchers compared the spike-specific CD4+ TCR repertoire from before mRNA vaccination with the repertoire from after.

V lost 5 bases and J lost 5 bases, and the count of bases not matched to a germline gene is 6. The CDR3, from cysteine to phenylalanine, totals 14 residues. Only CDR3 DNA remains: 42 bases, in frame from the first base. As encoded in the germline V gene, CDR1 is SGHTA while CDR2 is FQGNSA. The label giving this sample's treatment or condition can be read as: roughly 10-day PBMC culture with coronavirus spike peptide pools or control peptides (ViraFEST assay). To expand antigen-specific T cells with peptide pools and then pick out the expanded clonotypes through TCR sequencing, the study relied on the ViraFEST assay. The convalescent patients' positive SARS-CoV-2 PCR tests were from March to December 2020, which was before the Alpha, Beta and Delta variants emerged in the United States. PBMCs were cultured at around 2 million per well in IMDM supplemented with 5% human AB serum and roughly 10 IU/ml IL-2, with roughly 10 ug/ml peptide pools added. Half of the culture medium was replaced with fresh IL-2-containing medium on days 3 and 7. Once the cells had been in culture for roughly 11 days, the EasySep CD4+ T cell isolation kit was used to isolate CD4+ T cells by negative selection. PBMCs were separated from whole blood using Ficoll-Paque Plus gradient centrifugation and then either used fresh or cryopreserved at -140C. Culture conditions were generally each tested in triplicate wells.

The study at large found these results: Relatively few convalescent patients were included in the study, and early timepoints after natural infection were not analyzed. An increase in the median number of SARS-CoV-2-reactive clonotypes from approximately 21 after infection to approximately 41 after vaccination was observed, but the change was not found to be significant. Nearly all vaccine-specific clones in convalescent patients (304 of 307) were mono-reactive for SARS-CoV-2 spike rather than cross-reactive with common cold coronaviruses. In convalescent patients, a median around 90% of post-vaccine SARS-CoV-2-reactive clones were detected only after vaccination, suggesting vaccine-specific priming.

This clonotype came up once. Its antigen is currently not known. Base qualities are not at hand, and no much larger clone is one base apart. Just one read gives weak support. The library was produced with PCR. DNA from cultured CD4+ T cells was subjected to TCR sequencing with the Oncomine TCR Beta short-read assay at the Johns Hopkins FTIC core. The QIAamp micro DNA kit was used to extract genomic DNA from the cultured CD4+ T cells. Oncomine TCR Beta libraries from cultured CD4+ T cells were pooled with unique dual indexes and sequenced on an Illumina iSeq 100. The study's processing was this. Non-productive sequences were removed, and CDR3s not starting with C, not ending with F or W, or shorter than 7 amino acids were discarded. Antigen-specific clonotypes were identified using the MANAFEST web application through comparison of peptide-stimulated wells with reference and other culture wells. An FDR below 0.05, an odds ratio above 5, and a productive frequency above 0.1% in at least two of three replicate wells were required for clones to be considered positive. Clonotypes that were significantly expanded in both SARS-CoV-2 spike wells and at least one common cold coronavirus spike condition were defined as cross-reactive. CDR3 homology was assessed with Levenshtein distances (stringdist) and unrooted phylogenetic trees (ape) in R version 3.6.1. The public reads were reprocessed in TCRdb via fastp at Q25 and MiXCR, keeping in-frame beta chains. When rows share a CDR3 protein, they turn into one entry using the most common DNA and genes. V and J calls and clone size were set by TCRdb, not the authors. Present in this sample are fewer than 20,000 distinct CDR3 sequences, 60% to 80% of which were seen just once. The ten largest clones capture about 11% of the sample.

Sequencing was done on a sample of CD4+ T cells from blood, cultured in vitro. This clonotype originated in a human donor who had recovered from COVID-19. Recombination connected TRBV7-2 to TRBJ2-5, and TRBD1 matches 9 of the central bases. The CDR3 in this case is CASSLDRGRETQYF. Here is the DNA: TGTGCCAGCAGCCTAGACAGGGGGAGGGAGACCCAGTACTTC.